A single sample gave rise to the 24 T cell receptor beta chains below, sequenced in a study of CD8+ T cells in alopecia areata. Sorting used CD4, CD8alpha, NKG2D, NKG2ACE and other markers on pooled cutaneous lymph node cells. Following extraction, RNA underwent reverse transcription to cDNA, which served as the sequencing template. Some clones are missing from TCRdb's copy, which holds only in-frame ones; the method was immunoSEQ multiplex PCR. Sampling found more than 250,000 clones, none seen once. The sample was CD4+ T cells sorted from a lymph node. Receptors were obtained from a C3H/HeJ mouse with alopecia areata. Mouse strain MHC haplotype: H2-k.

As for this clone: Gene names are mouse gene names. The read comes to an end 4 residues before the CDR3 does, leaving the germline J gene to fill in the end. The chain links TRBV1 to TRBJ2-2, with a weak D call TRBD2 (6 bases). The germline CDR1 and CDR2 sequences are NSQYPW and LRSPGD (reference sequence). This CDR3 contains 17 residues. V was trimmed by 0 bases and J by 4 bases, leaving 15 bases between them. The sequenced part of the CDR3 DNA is TGCACCTGCAGTGCAGATCGGGGGGTCGAGGTCACCGGG. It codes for CTCSADRGVEVTG. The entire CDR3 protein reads CTCSADRGVEVTGQLYF.

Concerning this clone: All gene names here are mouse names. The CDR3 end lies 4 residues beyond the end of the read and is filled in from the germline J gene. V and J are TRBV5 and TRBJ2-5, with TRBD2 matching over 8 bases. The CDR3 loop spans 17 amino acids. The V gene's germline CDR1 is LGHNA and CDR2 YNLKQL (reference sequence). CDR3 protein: CASSQEGRGGRGDTQYF. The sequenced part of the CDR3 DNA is TGTGCCAGCAGCCAAGAAGGAAGGGGGGGGCGCGGTGAC.

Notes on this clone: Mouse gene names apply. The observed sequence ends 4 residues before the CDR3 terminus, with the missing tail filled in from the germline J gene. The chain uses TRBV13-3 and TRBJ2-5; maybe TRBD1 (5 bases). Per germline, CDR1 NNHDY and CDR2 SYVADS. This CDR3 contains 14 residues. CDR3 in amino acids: CASSERGGRDTQYF. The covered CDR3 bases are TGTGCCAGCAGTGAGAGGGGAGGGAGAGAC.

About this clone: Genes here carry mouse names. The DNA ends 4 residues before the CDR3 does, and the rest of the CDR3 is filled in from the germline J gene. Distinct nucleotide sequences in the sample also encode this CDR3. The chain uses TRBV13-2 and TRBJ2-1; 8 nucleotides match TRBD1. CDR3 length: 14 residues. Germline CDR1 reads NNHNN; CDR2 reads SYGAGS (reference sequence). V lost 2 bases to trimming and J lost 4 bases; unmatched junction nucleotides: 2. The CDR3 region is CASGERQGYAEQFF. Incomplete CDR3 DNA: TGTGCCAGCGGTGAGAGACAGGGGTATGCT.

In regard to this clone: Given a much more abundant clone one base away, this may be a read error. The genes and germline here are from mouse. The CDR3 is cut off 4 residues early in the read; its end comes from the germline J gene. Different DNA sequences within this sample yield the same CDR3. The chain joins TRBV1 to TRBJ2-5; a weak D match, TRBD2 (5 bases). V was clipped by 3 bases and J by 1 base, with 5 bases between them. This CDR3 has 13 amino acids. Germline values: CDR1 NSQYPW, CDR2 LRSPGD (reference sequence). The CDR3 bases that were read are TGCACCTGCAGTGCTGGGGACCAAGAC. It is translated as CTCSAGDQD. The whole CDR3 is CTCSAGDQDTQYF.

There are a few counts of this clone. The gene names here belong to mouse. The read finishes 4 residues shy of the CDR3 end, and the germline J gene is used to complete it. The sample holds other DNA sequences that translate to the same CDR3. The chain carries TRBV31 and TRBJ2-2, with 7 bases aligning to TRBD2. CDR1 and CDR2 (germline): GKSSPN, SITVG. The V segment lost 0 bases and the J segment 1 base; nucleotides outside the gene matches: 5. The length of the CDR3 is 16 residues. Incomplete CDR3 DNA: TGTGCCTGGAGTCTAGGCCTGGGGGTAAACACCGGG. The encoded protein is CAWSLGLGVNTG. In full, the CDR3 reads CAWSLGLGVNTGQLYF.

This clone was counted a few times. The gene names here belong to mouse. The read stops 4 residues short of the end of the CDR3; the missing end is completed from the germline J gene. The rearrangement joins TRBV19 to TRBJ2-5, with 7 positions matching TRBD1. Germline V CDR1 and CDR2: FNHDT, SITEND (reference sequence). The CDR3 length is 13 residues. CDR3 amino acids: CASSHRGGDTQYF. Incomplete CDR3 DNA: TGTGCCAGCAGTCACAGGGGAGGAGAC.

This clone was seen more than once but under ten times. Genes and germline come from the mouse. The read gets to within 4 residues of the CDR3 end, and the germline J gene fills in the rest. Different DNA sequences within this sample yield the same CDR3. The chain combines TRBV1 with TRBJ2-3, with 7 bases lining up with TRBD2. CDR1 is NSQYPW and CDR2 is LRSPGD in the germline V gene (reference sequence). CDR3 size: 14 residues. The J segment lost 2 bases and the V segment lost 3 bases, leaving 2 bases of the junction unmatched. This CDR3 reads CTCSAGGNAETLYF. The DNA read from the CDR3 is TGCACCTGCAGTGCTGGGGGGAATGCAGAA.

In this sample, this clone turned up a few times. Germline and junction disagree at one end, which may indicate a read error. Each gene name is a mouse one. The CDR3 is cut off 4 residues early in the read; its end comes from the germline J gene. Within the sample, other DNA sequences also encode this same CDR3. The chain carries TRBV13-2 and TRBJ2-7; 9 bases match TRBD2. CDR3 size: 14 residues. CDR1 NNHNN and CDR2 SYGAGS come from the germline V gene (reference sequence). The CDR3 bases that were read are TGTGCCAGCGGGGATGGGGGACTGGGATAT. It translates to CASGDGGLGY. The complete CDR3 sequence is CASGDGGLGYEQYF.

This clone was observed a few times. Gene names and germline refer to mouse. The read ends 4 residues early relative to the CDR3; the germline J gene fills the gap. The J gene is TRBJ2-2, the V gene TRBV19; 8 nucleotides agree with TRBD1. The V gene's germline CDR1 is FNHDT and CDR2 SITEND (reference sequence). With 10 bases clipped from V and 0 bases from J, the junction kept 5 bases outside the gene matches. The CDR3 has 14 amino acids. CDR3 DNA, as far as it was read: TGTGCCGTCCCACAGGGGGCAAACACCGGG. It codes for CAVPQGANTG. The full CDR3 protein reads CAVPQGANTGQLYF.

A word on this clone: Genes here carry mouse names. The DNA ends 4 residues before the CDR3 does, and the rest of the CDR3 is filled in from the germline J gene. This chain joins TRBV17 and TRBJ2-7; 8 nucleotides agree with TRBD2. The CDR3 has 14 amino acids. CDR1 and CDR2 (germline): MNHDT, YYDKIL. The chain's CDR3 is CASSREGWGDEQYF. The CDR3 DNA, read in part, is TGTGCTAGCAGTAGAGAGGGCTGGGGGGAT.

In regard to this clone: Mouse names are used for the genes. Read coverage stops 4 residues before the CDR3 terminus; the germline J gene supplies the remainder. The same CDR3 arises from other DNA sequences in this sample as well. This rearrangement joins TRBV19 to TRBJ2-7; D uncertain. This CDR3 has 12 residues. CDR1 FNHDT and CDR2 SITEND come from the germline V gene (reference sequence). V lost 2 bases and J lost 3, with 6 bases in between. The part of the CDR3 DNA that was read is TGTGCCAGCAGTATTTACAGCTAT. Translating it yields CASSIYSY. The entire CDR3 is CASSIYSYEQYF.

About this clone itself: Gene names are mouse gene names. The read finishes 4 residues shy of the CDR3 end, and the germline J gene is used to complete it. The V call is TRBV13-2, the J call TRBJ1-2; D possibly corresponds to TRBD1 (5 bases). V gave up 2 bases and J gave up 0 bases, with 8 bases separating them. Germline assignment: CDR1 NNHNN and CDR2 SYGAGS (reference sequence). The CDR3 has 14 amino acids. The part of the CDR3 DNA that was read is TGTGCCAGCGGTGAACAGGCGGCAAACTCC. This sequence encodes CASGEQAANS. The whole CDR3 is CASGEQAANSDYTF.

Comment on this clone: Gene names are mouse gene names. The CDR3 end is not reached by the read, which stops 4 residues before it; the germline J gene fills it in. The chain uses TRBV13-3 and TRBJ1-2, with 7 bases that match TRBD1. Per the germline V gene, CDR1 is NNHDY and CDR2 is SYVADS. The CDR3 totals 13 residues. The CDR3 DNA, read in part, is TGTGCCAGCAGTGAAAAGGGGGCGAAC. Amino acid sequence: CASSEKGAN. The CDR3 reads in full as CASSEKGANDYTF.

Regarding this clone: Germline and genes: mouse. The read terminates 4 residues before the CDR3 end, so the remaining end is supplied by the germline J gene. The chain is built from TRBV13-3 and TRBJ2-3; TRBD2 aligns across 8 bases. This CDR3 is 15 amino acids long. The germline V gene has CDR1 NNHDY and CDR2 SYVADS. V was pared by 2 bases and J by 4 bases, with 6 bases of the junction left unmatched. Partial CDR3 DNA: TGTGCCAGCAGTGAAGGGGGGGGCGCGACAGAA. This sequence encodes CASSEGGGATE. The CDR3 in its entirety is CASSEGGGATETLYF.

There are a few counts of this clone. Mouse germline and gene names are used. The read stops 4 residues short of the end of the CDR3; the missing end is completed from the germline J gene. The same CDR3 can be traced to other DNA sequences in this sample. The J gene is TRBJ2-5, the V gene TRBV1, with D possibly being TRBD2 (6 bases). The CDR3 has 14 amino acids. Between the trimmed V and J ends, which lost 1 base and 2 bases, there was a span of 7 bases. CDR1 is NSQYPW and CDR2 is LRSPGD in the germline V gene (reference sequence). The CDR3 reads CTCSAVGGQDTQYF. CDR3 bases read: TGCACCTGCAGTGCAGTTGGGGGCCAAGAC.

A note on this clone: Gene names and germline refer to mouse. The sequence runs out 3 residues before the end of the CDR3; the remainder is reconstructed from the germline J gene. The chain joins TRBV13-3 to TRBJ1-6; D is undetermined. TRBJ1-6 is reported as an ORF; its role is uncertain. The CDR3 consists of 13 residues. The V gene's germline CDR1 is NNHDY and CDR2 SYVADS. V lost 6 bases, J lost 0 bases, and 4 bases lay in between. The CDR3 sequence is CASTSSYNSPLYF. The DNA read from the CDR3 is TGTGCCAGCACAAGTTCCTATAATTCGCCC.

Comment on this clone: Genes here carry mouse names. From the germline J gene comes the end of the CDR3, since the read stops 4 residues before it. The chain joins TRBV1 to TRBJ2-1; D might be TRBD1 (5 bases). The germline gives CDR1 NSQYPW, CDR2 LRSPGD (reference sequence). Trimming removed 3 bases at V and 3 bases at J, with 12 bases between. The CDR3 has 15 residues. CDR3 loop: CTCSAPGRGYAEQFF. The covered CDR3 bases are TGCACCTGCAGTGCCCCAGGGAGAGGCTATGCT.

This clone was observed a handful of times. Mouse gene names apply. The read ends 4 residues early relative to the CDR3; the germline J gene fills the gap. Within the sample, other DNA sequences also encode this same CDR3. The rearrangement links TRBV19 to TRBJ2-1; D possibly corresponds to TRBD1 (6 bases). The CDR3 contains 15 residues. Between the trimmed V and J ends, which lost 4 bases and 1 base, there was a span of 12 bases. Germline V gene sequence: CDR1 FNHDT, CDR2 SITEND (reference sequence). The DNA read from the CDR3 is TGTGCCAGCAGTTCGCCGGGACAAAACTATGCT. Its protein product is CASSSPGQNYA. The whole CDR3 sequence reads CASSSPGQNYAEQFF.

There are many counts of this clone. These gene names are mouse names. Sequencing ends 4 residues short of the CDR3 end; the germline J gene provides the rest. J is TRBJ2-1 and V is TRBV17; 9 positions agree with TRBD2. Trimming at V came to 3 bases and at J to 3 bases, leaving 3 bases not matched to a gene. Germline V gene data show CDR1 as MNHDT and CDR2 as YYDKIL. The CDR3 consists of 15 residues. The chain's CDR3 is CASSRRLGVYAEQFF. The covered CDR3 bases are TGTGCTAGCAGTAGGAGACTGGGGGTCTATGCT. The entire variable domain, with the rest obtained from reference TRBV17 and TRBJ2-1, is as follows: DTTVKQNPRYKLARVGKPVNLICSQTMNHDTMYWYQKKPNQAPKLLLFYYDKILNREADTFEKFQSSRPNNSFCSLYIGSAGLEYSAMYLCASSRRLGVYAEQFFGPGTRLTVL.

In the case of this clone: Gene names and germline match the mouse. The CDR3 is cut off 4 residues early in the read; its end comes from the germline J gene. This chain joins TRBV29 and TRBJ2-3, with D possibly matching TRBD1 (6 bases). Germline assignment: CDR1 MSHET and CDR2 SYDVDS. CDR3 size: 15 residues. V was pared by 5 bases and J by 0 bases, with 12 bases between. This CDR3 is CASSRDTTSAETLYF. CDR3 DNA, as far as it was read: TGTGCTAGCAGTCGGGACACAACTAGTGCAGAA. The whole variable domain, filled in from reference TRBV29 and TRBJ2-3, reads DMKVTQMPRYLIKRMGENVLLECGQDMSHETMYWYRQDPGLGLQLIYISYDVDSNSEGDIPKGYRVSRKKREHFSLILDSAKTNQTSVYFCASSRDTTSAETLYFGSGTRLTVL.

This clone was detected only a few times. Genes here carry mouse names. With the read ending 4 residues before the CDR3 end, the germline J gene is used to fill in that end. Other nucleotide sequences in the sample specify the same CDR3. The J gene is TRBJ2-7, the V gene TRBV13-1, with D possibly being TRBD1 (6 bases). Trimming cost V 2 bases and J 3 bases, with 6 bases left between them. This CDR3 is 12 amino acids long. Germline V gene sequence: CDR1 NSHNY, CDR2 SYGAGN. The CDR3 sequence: CASSEGGYEQYF. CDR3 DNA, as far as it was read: TGTGCCAGCAGTGAAGGGGGCTAT.

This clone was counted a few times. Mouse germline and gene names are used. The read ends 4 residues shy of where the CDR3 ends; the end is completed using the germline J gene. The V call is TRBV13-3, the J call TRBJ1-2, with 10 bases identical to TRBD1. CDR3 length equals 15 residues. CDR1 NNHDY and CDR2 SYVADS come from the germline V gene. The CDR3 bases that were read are TGTGCCAGCAGTGATGTCCCGGGACAGGGGTCC. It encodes CASSDVPGQGS. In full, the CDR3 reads CASSDVPGQGSDYTF.

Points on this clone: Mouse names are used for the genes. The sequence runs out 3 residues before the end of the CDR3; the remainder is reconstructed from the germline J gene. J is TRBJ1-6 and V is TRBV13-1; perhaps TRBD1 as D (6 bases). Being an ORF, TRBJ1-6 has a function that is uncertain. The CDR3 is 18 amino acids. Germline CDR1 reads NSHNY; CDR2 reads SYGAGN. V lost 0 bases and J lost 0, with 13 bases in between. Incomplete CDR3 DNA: TGTGCCAGCAGTGATGTGGGACACCAAAATTCCTATAATTCGCCC. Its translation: CASSDVGHQNSYNSP. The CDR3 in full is CASSDVGHQNSYNSPLYF.